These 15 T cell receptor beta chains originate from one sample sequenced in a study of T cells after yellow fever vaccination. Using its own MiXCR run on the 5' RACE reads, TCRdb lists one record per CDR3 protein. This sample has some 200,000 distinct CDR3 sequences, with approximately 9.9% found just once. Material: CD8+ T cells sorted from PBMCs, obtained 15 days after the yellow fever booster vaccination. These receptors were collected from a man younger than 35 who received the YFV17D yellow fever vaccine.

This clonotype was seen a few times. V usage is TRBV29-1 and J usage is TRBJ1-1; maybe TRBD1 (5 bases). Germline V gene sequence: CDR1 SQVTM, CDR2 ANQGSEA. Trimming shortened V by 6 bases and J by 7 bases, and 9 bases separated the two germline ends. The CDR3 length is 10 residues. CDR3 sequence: CSVRTFEAFF. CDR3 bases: TGCAGCGTCCGGACATTTGAAGCTTTCTTT.

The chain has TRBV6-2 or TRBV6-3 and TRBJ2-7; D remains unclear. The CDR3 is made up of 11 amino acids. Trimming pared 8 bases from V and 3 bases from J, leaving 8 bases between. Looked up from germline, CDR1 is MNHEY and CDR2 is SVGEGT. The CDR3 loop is CASVRGYEQYF. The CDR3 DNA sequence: TGTGCCAGCGTAAGAGGCTACGAGCAGTACTTC.

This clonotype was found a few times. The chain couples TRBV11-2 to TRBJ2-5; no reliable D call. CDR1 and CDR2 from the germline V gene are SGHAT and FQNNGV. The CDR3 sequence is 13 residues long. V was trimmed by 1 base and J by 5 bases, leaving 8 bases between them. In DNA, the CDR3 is TGTGCCAGCAGCTTAGTAGCATTTGAGACCCAGTACTTC. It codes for CASSLVAFETQYF.

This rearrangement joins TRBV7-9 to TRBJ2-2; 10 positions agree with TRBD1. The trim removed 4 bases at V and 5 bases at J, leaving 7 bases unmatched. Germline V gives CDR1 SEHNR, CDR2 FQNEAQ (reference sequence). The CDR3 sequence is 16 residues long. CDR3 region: CASSSRDRGRTGELFF. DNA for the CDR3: TGTGCCAGCAGCTCCCGAGACAGGGGGCGTACCGGGGAGCTGTTTTTT.

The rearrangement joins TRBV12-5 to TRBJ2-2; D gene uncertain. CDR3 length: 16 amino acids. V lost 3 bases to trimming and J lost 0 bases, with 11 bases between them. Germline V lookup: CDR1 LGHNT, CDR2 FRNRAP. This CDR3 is CASGFLLATNTGELFF. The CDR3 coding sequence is TGTGCTAGTGGTTTTCTACTCGCAACGAACACCGGGGAGCTGTTTTTT.

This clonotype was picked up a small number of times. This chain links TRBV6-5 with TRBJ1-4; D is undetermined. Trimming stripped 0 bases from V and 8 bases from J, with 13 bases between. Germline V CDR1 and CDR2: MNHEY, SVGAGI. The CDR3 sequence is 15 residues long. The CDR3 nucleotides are TGTGCCAGCAGTTACTCGTCGGGATTTCGGGAAAAACTGTTTTTT. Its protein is CASSYSSGFREKLFF.

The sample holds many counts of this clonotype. CDR3 sequence (DNA): TGTGCCAGCAGTTACTCGGGACAGGGGGCCTACGAGCAGTACTTC. It specifies CASSYSGQGAYEQYF. The chain combines TRBV6-5 with TRBJ2-7, with 11 bases matching TRBD1. V was clipped by 0 bases and J by 2 bases; unmatched bases: 0. Germline CDR1 is MNHEY and CDR2 is SVGAGI. The CDR3 has 15 residues.

CDR3 residues: CASSLEGPYPPQETQYF. The CDR3 DNA sequence: TGTGCCAGCAGCTTAGAAGGGCCTTACCCCCCACAAGAGACCCAGTACTTC. The chain couples TRBV7-8 to TRBJ2-5; D unclear. Trimming left V 1 base short and J 2 bases short, with 17 bases between. Germline CDR1 reads SGHVS; CDR2 reads FQNEAQ. The CDR3 contains 17 residues.

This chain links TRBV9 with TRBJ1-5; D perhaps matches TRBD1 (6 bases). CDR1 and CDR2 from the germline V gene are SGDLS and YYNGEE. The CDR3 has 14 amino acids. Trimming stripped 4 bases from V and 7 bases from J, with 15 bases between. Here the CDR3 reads CASSPFRGGQPQHF. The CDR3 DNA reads TGTGCCAGCAGCCCATTCAGGGGAGGGCAGCCCCAGCATTTT.

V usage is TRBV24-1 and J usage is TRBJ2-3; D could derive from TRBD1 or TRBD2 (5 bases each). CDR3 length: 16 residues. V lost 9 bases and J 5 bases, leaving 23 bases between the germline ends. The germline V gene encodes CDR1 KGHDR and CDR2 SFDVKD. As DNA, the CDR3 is TGTGCCACCCGCTCCCGGGGCAGGTCGAGGGGAGATACGCAGTATTTT. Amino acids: CATRSRGRSRGDTQYF.

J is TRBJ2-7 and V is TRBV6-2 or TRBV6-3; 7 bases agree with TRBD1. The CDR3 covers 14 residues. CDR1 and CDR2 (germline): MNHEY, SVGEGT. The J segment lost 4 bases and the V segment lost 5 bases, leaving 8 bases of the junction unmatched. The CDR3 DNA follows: TGTGCCAGCAGTAGAAGGACAGGTGTTTACGAGCAGTACTTC. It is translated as CASSRRTGVYEQYF.

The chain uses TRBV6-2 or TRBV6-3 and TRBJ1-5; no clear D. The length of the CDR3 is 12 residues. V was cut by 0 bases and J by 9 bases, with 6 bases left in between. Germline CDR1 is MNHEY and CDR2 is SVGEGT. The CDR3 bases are TGTGCCAGCAGTTACTCCGCGGGGCCCCAGCATTTT. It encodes CASSYSAGPQHF.

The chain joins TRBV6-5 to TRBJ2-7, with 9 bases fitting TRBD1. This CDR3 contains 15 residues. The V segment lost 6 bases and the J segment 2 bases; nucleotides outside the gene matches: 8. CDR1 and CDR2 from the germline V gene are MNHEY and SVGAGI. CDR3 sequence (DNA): TGTGCCAGCAGCCGGGGACAGGGAGCCGCCTACGAGCAGTACGTC. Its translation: CASSRGQGAAYEQYV.

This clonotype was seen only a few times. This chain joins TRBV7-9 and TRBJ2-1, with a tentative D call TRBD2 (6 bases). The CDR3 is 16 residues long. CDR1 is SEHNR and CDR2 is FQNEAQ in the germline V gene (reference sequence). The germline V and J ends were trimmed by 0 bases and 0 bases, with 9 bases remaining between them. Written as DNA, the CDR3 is TGTGCCAGCAGCTTAGCGGGGGGTTTCTCCTACAATGAGCAGTTCTTC. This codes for CASSLAGGFSYNEQFF.

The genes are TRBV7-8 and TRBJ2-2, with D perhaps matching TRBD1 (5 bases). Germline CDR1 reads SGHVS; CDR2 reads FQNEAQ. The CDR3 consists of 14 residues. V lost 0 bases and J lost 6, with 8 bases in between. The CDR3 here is CASSLASRAGELFF. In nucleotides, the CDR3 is TGTGCCAGCAGCTTAGCCAGCAGGGCCGGGGAGCTGTTTTTT.